This record looks at one T cell receptor (beta chain) sequence and its context. The data stem from a study of T cell responses to AZD1222 COVID-19 vaccine. This CDR3 has 14 amino acids. Trimming removed 7 bases from V and 1 base from J, with 13 bases in between. Germline values: CDR1 MNHEY, CDR2 SVGAGI. Sequenced by immunoSEQ multiplex PCR; TCRdb stores in-frame clones only, minus some. The sample includes some 150,000 clones, 90% to 95% of them seen just once. The clonotype originates from an adult in good health. Sample: peripheral blood, taken on day 0 of MenACWY control vaccination. The rearrangement joins TRBV6-5 to TRBJ1-2; D not certain. In DNA, the CDR3 is TGTGCCAGCACGTCGCCAGTGAATAACTATGGCTACACCTTC. Its translation: CASTSPVNNYGYTF.